The 7 T cell receptor beta chains below were found in one sample sequenced in a study of blood T cell repertoires in COVID-19. Some clones are missing from TCRdb's copy, which holds only in-frame ones; the method was immunoSEQ multiplex PCR. This table has 200,000 or so clones, roughly nine tenths appearing once. Sequenced input: PBMCs or T cells enriched from blood (not recorded which). All receptors come from a woman in her thirties or forties with acute COVID-19.

The chain uses TRBV15 and TRBJ1-1; the D gene is possibly TRBD1 (5 bases). Trimming removed 2 bases from V and 4 bases from J, with 8 bases in between. Looked up from germline, CDR1 is LNHNV and CDR2 is YYDKDF (reference sequence). The CDR3 is 13 amino acids. Written as DNA, the CDR3 is TGTGCCACCAGCAGACAGGGAGGCACTGAAGCTTTCTTT. Translation: CATSRQGGTEAFF.

CDR3 amino acids: CASSATGTGGLEQFF. The CDR3 DNA follows: TGTGCCAGCAGCGCAACCGGGACAGGGGGCTTAGAGCAGTTCTTC. This chain links TRBV9 with TRBJ2-1; 12 nucleotides match TRBD1. J lost 10 bases, V lost 3 bases, and 8 bases had no gene match. This CDR3 is built from 15 residues. The germline gives CDR1 SGDLS, CDR2 YYNGEE. Combining the CDR3 with reference TRBV9 and TRBJ2-1 gives the whole variable domain DSGVTQTPKHLITATGQRVTLRCSPRSGDLSVYWYQQSLDQGLQFLIQYYNGEERAKGNILERFSAQQFPDLHSELNLSSLELGDSALYFCASSATGTGGLEQFFGPGTRLTVL.

The rearrangement joins TRBV5-4 to TRBJ1-6; D gene uncertain. The V and J ends lost 0 bases and 6 bases respectively, with 13 bases between them. CDR1 and CDR2 (germline): SGHNT, YYREEE (reference sequence). This CDR3 has 16 amino acids. The DNA for the CDR3 is TGTGCCAGCAGCTTGGCATGGAAAGAGGGTAATTCACCCCTCCACTTT. Residues: CASSLAWKEGNSPLHF.

The rearrangement joins TRBV5-8 to TRBJ2-4; no clear D. Germline loops: CDR1 SGHTS, CDR2 YDEGEE. CDR3 length equals 16 residues. Trimming left V 4 bases short and J 0 bases short, with 14 bases between. DNA of the CDR3: TGTGCCAGCAGCCTTATACTGGTCTCAGCCAAAAACATTCAGTACTTC. The encoded protein is CASSLILVSAKNIQYF.

The V call is TRBV7-9, the J call TRBJ2-5; TRBD1 might be the D (6 bases). This CDR3 contains 14 residues. Germline values: CDR1 SEHNR, CDR2 FQNEAQ (reference sequence). The V end was cut by 0 bases, the J end by 5 bases, with 10 bases between. DNA of the CDR3: TGTGCCAGCAGCTTAGCGGGGGCGCGGGAGACCCAGTACTTC. As protein: CASSLAGARETQYF.

The V gene is TRBV30, the J gene TRBJ1-5; no definite D call. The CDR3 has 13 amino acids. CDR1 and CDR2 from the germline V gene are GTSNPN and SVGIG (reference sequence). V gave up 2 bases and J gave up 1 base, with 6 bases separating them. CDR3 in amino acids: CAWSPFSNQPQHF. The CDR3 nucleotides read TGTGCCTGGAGTCCCTTCAGCAATCAGCCCCAGCATTTT.

The CDR3 sequence: CASSPDRAGTGELFF. CDR3 in DNA: TGTGCCAGCAGTCCTGACAGGGCGGGCACCGGGGAGCTGTTTTTT. The rearrangement uses TRBV2 and TRBJ2-2, with TRBD1 matching over 7 bases. CDR1 is SNHLY, CDR2 FYNNEI, per germline. CDR3 length: 15 residues. V was pared by 5 bases and J by 4 bases, with 7 bases of the junction left unmatched.